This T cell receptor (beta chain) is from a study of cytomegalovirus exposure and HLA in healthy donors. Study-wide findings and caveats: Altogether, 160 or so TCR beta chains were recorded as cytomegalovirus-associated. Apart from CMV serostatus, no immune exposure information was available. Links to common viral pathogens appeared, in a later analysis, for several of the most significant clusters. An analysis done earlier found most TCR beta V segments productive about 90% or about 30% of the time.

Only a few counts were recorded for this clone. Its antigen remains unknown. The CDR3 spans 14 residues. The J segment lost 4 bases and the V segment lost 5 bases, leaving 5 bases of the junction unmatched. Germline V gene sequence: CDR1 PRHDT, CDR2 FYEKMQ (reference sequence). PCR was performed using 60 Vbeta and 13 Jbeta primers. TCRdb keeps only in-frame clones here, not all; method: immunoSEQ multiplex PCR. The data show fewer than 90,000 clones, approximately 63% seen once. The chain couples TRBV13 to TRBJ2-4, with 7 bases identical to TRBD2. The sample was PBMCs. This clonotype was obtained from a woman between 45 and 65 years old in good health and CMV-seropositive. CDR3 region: CASSAQLAKNIQYF. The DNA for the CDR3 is TGTGCCAGCAGCGCCCAACTAGCGAAAAACATTCAGTACTTC.